The sequence of this T cell receptor (beta chain) was determined in a study of blood T cell repertoires in COVID-19. Study background: There were acute and convalescent COVID-19 samples, and they came from the United States, Italy and Spain. Nucleic acid was either cDNA or gDNA, and it came from T cells, B-cell-depleted T cells, or PBMCs.

J was trimmed by 4 bases and V by 5 bases; bases with no gene match: 3. This CDR3 comprises 13 residues. CDR1 SNHLY and CDR2 FYNNEI come from the germline V gene. As originally analysed: Counts of nucleated cells, estimated from reference gene primer amplification, were obtained. The data were produced by immunoSEQ multiplex PCR, yet TCRdb's version contains in-frame clones alone and is incomplete. Clone size and V and J calls were adopted from that table, with D and trimming inferred from the DNA. The sample records 95,000 to 150,000 clones, about 85% being singletons. What was sequenced was peripheral blood. The receptor's source is a man older than 75 with active or convalescent COVID-19. The chain is built from TRBV2 and TRBJ1-2; 8 bases align to TRBD1. As DNA, the CDR3 is TGTGCCAGCAGTACAGGGGGTATCTATGGCTACACCTTC. This sequence encodes CASSTGGIYGYTF.